Listed below are T cell receptor beta chains from one sample, sequenced in a study of monozygotic twins with inflammatory bowel disease. TCRdb reprocessed the 5' RACE reads and stores each CDR3 protein as one record, lacking DNA. This sample contains 45,000 or so distinct CDR3 sequences. The sample taken for sequencing was blood. Receptors originate from a human donor with ulcerative colitis or Crohn's disease, or a healthy co-twin of an affected twin (not recorded which). Both conserved end residues are part of each CDR3. Each record gives: J gene, V gene, CDR3 protein.

TRBJ2-5,TRBV18,CASSAAGTGVAETQYF
TRBJ1-1,TRBV11-2,CASSPQGLEAFF
TRBJ1-5,TRBV18,CASSQGQGSQPQHF
TRBJ2-3,TRBV3-1,CASSQMSGVVTDTQYF
TRBJ2-3,TRBV5-1,CASSSRDRVADTQYF
TRBJ2-3,TRBV19,CASSTTSGVTDTQYF
TRBJ2-7,TRBV3-1,CASSLGQRDYEQYF
TRBJ1-2,TRBV4-1,CASSHDTGPAPYGYTF
TRBJ1-1,TRBV20-1,CSARGRVGQNTEAFF
TRBJ2-7,TRBV5-1,CASSLDPSTSSYEQYF
TRBJ1-4,TRBV7-9,CASSFRGAEKLFF
TRBJ2-3,TRBV20-1,CSATTPSGSSTDTQYF
TRBJ1-3,TRBV12-3/TRBV12-4,CASSLKGQGYNTIYF
TRBJ1-1,TRBV12-3/TRBV12-4,CASSLGMGAFF
TRBJ2-7,TRBV7-2,CASSLKAGVDYEQYF
TRBJ2-7,TRBV20-1,CSITGFPYEQYF
TRBJ2-1,TRBV4-1,CASSNPRLGGRNEQFF
TRBJ2-3,TRBV7-2,CASSLATSGGARDTQYF
TRBJ1-5,TRBV5-6,CASSLGGLTGLDQPQHF
TRBJ2-4,TRBV3-1,CASSPSLAKNIQYF
TRBJ1-2,TRBV28,CASSAWGEELDGYTF
TRBJ2-1,TRBV4-3,CASSQAYRKDNEQFF
TRBJ2-1,TRBV5-1,CASSFAQRESYNEQFF